The subject of this entry is one T cell receptor (beta chain). Antigen specificity is unknown. A much larger clone is a single base away; this may be a read error. The conserved phenylalanine or tryptophan is not found at the CDR3 terminus, so this likely reflects a read error. It was with unique molecular identifiers that the TCRbeta library was prepared. TCRdb fed the PCR reads into MiXCR, producing one record per CDR3 protein. The data show about 97,000 distinct CDR3 sequences, 6% seen once. This record comes from a study of T-cell reconstitution after alpha-beta-depleted transplantation in children. Study-wide points: Approximately two months post-transplant, alpha-beta T cells reportedly originated from several hundred expanded graft clones. Surviving recipient T cells and thymic progenitors produced the high day-60 TCRbeta diversity seen in some patients. From newly produced T cells came most of the T-cell counts and diversity one year after transplant.

V lost 1 base, J lost 3 bases, and 10 bases lay in between. CDR3 length equals 15 residues. Per germline, CDR1 LNHDA and CDR2 SQIVND (reference sequence). This clonotype was sampled from a female patient aged 2-9 years who had a stem cell transplant for Fanconi anemia, so the T cells may come from the graft donor. Source: PBMCs, mostly from graft donor cells, taken 60 days after TCRalphabeta/CD19-depleted stem cell transplant. The J gene is TRBJ2-1, the V gene TRBV19, with unresolved D. As DNA, the CDR3 is TGTGCCAGTAGTATAGCTTCGACTCTCTACAATGAGCAGTTCTCC. Its translation: CASSIASTLYNEQFS.